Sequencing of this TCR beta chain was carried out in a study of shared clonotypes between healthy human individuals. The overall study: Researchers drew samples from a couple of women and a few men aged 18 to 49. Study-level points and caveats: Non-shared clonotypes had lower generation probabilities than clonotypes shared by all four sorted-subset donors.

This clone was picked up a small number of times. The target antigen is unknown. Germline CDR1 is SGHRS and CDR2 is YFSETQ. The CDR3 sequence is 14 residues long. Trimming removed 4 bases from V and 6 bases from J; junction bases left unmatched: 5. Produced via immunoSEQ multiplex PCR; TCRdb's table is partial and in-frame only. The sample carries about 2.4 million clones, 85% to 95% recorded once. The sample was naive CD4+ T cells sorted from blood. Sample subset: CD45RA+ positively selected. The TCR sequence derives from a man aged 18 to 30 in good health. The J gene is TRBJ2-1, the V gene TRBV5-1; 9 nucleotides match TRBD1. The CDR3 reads CASSLRTGANEQFF. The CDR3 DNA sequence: TGCGCCAGCAGCCTCCGGACAGGGGCCAATGAGCAGTTCTTC.